This T cell receptor beta chain was found in a study of blood T cell repertoires in COVID-19. Study in general: The origin of the acute and convalescent COVID-19 samples was the United States, Italy and Spain. T cells, B-cell-depleted T cells, or PBMCs provided the cDNA or gDNA that served as material.

Authors' analysis steps: Nucleated cell number was recorded as an estimate derived from reference gene primer amplification. Assay: immunoSEQ multiplex PCR; the TCRdb copy retains only in-frame clones and omits some. For V, J and clone size, that table is used; D and trimming come from the DNA. The data show about 170,000 clones, with over 80% seen just once and 3.5% to 5% held by the top ten. Germline CDR1 and CDR2: MNHEY and SVGAGI. The CDR3 has 14 amino acids. The V end was cut by 0 bases, the J end by 7 bases, with 13 bases between. This clonotype originated in a woman between 45 and 60 years old with acute or convalescent COVID-19. The rearrangement uses TRBV6-5 and TRBJ2-7; weak D call: TRBD2 (7 bases). Specimen: peripheral blood. CDR3 protein: CASSYSGGLREQYF. The DNA for the CDR3 is TGTGCCAGCAGTTACTCGGGGGGGCTGAGAGAGCAGTACTTC.